A single sample is the source of the 14 T cell receptor beta chains below, sequenced in a study of T cells in Graves' hyperthyroidism and ophthalmopathy. RNA transcripts were the template for amplifying TCR beta CDR3 regions. HTBI primers were used for first-round RT-PCR of the TCR CDR3. Using its own MiXCR run on the multiplex PCR reads, TCRdb lists one record per CDR3 protein. The profile shows fewer than 550,000 distinct CDR3 sequences, approximately 25% of them singletons. Sequenced material: blood. These receptors came from a woman aged 30 to 39 with Graves' ophthalmopathy.

The sample holds many counts of this clonotype. V is TRBV16 and J is TRBJ2-7, with D perhaps TRBD1 or TRBD2 (5 bases each). V was clipped by 1 base and J by 6 bases, with 10 bases between them. Germline V CDR1 and CDR2: KGHSY, FQNENV. The CDR3 totals 13 residues. DNA for the CDR3: TGTGCCAGCAGCCAATTTTGGGGACGCGAGCAGTACTTC. Amino acid sequence: CASSQFWGREQYF.

The rearrangement joins TRBV7-2 to TRBJ1-5; a possible D gene is TRBD1 (6 bases). Germline V lookup: CDR1 SGHTA, CDR2 FQGNSA. V lost 5 bases and J lost 0, with 11 bases in between. The CDR3 covers 15 residues. The CDR3 is CASSGQRYSNQPQHF. CDR3 nucleotides: TGTGCCAGCAGCGGACAGCGATATAGCAATCAGCCCCAGCATTTT.

This clonotype was detected only a few times. The V and J genes are TRBV20-1 and TRBJ2-7; tentatively, D is TRBD1 (6 bases). Germline V gives CDR1 DFQATT, CDR2 SNEGSKA (reference sequence). This CDR3 region has 14 residues. V was cut by 1 base and J by 0 bases, with 10 bases left in between. The CDR3 nucleotides are TGCAGTGCTAGAGGGACAGTGAGCTCCTACGAGCAGTACTTC. Translating it yields CSARGTVSSYEQYF.

This clonotype has ten or more counts. This sequence joins TRBV20-1 and TRBJ2-5; a weak D match, TRBD2 (6 bases). Germline assignment: CDR1 DFQATT and CDR2 SNEGSKA (reference sequence). V lost 4 bases and J lost 5, with 14 bases in between. This CDR3 is 13 amino acids long. The CDR3 protein is CSATSGGFETQYF. CDR3 sequence (DNA): TGCAGTGCTACCAGTGGGGGGTTTGAGACCCAGTACTTC.

This chain uses TRBV2 with TRBJ2-5; 11 nucleotides agree with TRBD1. Losses at the gene ends were 0 bases for V and 5 bases for J; bases not matched to a gene: 5. CDR3 length equals 16 residues. Germline assignment: CDR1 SNHLY and CDR2 FYNNEI. CDR3 nucleotide sequence: TGTGCCAGCAGTGAAGCTCGGACAGGGGGCTCGGAGACCCAGTACTTC. Protein sequence: CASSEARTGGSETQYF. Variable domain in full (rest from reference TRBV2 and TRBJ2-5): EPEVTQTPSHQVTQMGQEVILRCVPISNHLYFYWYRQILGQKVEFLVSFYNNEISEKSEIFDDQFSVERPDGSNFTLKIRSTKLEDSAMYFCASSEARTGGSETQYFGPGTRLLVL.

For this clonotype: It may be a read error: a sequence one base away is much more abundant. The genes are TRBV5-1 and TRBJ2-7; 7 bases are a match to TRBD1. Germline V gene lookup returns CDR1 SGHRS and CDR2 YFSETQ. The CDR3 is made up of 14 amino acids. In nucleotides, the CDR3 is TGCGCCAGCAGCCTAGGACAGGCAACCTACGAGGAGTACTTC. Translation gives CASSLGQATYEEYF.

V is TRBV3-1 and J is TRBJ2-5; 8 bases map to TRBD2. J was trimmed by 6 bases and V by 1 base; bases with no gene match: 10. Germline CDR1 reads LGHDT; CDR2 reads YNNKEL (reference sequence). This CDR3 region has 16 residues. The chain's CDR3 is CASSQGDGGVWQTQYF. The CDR3 DNA sequence: TGTGCCAGCAGCCAAGGGGACGGGGGGGTCTGGCAGACCCAGTACTTC.

V is TRBV19 and J is TRBJ2-2, with TRBD2 matching over 11 bases. The length of the CDR3 is 16 residues. V shed 6 bases, J shed 3 bases, and the junction held 6 bases outside the gene matches. Germline V gene data show CDR1 as LNHDA and CDR2 as SQIVND (reference sequence). The chain's CDR3 is CASRLRSGRDTGELFF. The DNA of the CDR3 is TGTGCCAGTAGACTTCGTAGCGGGAGGGACACCGGGGAGCTGTTTTTT.

This clonotype has ten or more counts. V is TRBV20-1 and J is TRBJ2-5; 7 bases match TRBD1. V was clipped by 0 bases and J by 2 bases; unmatched bases: 9. The CDR3 length is 16 residues. Germline CDR1 and CDR2: DFQATT and SNEGSKA (reference sequence). The CDR3, as DNA: TGCAGTGCTAGAGATCGTCAGGGCAGGGGGCAAGAGACCCAGTACTTC. Translation gives CSARDRQGRGQETQYF.

The rearrangement joins TRBV24-1 to TRBJ2-7; 13 bases are a match to TRBD2. The CDR3 extends over 16 amino acids. CDR1 and CDR2 from the germline V gene are KGHDR and SFDVKD. V was pared by 5 bases and J by 4 bases, with 7 bases of the junction left unmatched. In nucleotides, the CDR3 is TGTGCCACCAGTGCCTTTGGGACTAGCGGGGTTTACGAGCAGTACTTC. Translated: CATSAFGTSGVYEQYF.

V and J are TRBV2 and TRBJ1-1; D possibly corresponds to TRBD1 (5 bases). Germline V gives CDR1 SNHLY, CDR2 FYNNEI. The CDR3 totals 12 residues. Trimming stripped 5 bases from V and 7 bases from J, with 11 bases between. CDR3 sequence reads: CASSNRQIEAFF. In nucleotides, the CDR3 is TGTGCCAGCAGTAATCGACAGATTGAAGCTTTCTTT.

V gene TRBV13 combines with J gene TRBJ2-1, with 11 bases that match TRBD2. Trimming at V came to 1 base and at J to 8 bases, leaving 7 bases not matched to a gene. Germline loops: CDR1 PRHDT, CDR2 FYEKMQ (reference sequence). The CDR3 totals 16 residues. This CDR3 reads CASSLDTASGGHEQFF. The CDR3 DNA follows: TGTGCCAGCAGCTTAGATACGGCTAGCGGGGGGCATGAGCAGTTCTTC.

About this clonotype: A much larger clone differs by one base, so this may be a read error. The genes are TRBV7-9 and TRBJ1-1; D is unclear. The CDR3 totals 15 residues. The germline V gene has CDR1 SEHNR and CDR2 FQNEAQ (reference sequence). The CDR3 region is CATDTGRIETAEACF. The CDR3 DNA sequence: TGTGCCACCGATACCGGTCGAATAGAAACGGCTGAAGCTTGCTTT. Filled out from reference TRBV7-9 and TRBJ1-1, the complete variable domain reads DTGVSQNPRHKITKRGQNVTFRCDPISEHNRLYWYRQTLGQGPEFLTYFQNEAQLEKSRLLSDRFSAERPKGSFSTLEIQRTEQGDSAMYLCATDTGRIETAEACFGQGTRLTVV.

The J gene is TRBJ2-5, the V gene TRBV3-1; maybe TRBD2 (5 bases). The CDR3 extends over 16 amino acids. In germline, CDR1 is LGHDT, CDR2 YNNKEL (reference sequence). V shed 4 bases and J shed 4 bases, with 19 bases lying between them. The CDR3 DNA follows: TGTGCCAGCAGCCTCGGACTGATGGTGTGGTTAGAGACCCAGTACTTC. It specifies CASSLGLMVWLETQYF.